The next 25 T cell receptor beta chains were all read from a single sample in a study of blood T cell repertoires in COVID-19. The method was immunoSEQ multiplex PCR; TCRdb's version includes in-frame clones alone and lacks a portion of them. The sample lists some 73,000 clones, roughly 90% occurring once. Source material: peripheral blood. Receptor source: a human donor in a cohort sampled during active COVID-19.

The DNA for the CDR3 is TGTGCCATCAGTCCATCTCGAAGGACAGCCAACACCGGGGAGCTGTTTTTT. Protein: CAISPSRRTANTGELFF. J is TRBJ2-2 and V is TRBV10-3, with D perhaps TRBD1 (6 bases). The CDR3 length is 17 residues. V shed 5 bases and J shed 2 bases, with 18 bases lying between them. Germline V lookup: CDR1 ENHRY, CDR2 SYGVKD.

The chain links TRBV19 to TRBJ2-5, with D possibly being TRBD1 (5 bases). CDR3 length: 13 residues. In germline, CDR1 is LNHDA, CDR2 SQIVND (reference sequence). Trimming took 5 bases from V and 5 from J, leaving 12 bases between them. The CDR3 DNA follows: TGTGCCAGTAGTCAACCAGGGATGGAGACCCAGTACTTC. It translates to CASSQPGMETQYF. The full variable domain, completed using reference TRBV19 and TRBJ2-5, is DGGITQSPKYLFRKEGQNVTLSCEQNLNHDAMYWYRQDPGQGLRLIYYSQIVNDFQKGDIAEGYSVSREKKESFPLTVTSAQKNPTAFYLCASSQPGMETQYFGPGTRLLVL.

A few counts support this clone. The CDR3 spells CASSIELDSSNTGELFF. CDR3 DNA sequence: TGTGCCAGTAGTATAGAATTGGACAGCTCGAACACCGGGGAGCTGTTTTTT. The gene calls are TRBV19 and TRBJ2-2; possible D gene TRBD1, 6 bases. Germline loops: CDR1 LNHDA, CDR2 SQIVND (reference sequence). The CDR3 is 17 amino acids. Trimming removed 0 bases at V and 0 bases at J, with 11 bases between.

This chain links TRBV6-1 with TRBJ2-4, with 7 bases identical to TRBD2. Germline CDR1 is MNHNS and CDR2 is SASEGT. With V trimmed by 3 bases and J by 8 bases, 13 bases remained unmatched. The CDR3 spans 16 residues. CDR3 loop: CASSDPGGVFKHIQYF. The CDR3 coding sequence is TGTGCCAGCAGTGATCCTGGGGGGGTGTTTAAACACATTCAGTACTTC.

This clone was recorded many times. The V and J genes are TRBV28 and TRBJ2-7, with TRBD2 matching over 7 bases. The CDR3 has 14 amino acids. Per germline, CDR1 MDHEN and CDR2 SYDVKM. The ends lost 6 bases at V and 6 bases at J; junction bases unmatched: 11. CDR3 DNA: TGTGCCAGCAGCCCCGGGGGGACCTTGAGCGAGCAGTACTTC. This codes for CASSPGGTLSEQYF.

The chain carries TRBV12-3 or TRBV12-4 and TRBJ2-1; 7 bases are shared with TRBD1. This CDR3 region has 13 residues. V lost 4 bases to trimming and J lost 4 bases; unmatched junction nucleotides: 1. The CDR3 sequence: CASSWTGYNEQFF. CDR3 sequence (DNA): TGTGCCAGCAGTTGGACAGGATACAATGAGCAGTTCTTC.

V usage is TRBV10-3 and J usage is TRBJ1-4; TRBD1 aligns across 7 bases. J lost 7 bases, V lost 1 base, and 6 bases had no gene match. In germline, CDR1 is ENHRY, CDR2 SYGVKD. There are 15 residues in the CDR3. CDR3 coding DNA: TGTGCCATCAGTGAGTTCGAGGGGGCCGGTGAAAAACTGTTTTTT. It specifies CAISEFEGAGEKLFF.

A few counts support this clone. The V call is TRBV30, the J call TRBJ2-1; 11 bases are a match to TRBD2. CDR3 length: 16 amino acids. With 2 bases clipped from V and 2 bases from J, the junction kept 5 bases outside the gene matches. Per the germline V gene, CDR1 is GTSNPN and CDR2 is SVGIG (reference sequence). Written as DNA, the CDR3 is TGTGCCTGGAGTACCGCACTAGCGGGGGCCTACAATGAGCAGTTCTTC. This codes for CAWSTALAGAYNEQFF.

The V and J genes are TRBV24-1 and TRBJ2-2, with D possibly matching TRBD1 (7 bases). V gave up 3 bases and J gave up 3 bases, with 13 bases separating them. In germline, CDR1 is KGHDR, CDR2 SFDVKD. The CDR3 length is 16 residues. CDR3 sequence: CATSDAGQFDTGELFF. As DNA, the CDR3 is TGTGCCACCAGTGATGCGGGACAGTTTGACACCGGGGAGCTGTTTTTT.

V is TRBV5-4 and J is TRBJ2-6; D is uncertain. The V end lost 4 bases, the J end lost 0 bases, and 8 bases lay between the germline ends. Per germline, CDR1 SGHNT and CDR2 YYREEE (reference sequence). The CDR3 runs 15 residues. CDR3 DNA sequence: TGTGCCAGCAGCCATCGACTCTCTGGGGCCAACGTCCTGACTTTC. Its translation: CASSHRLSGANVLTF.

This sequence joins TRBV7-2 and TRBJ2-7, with D unclear. The CDR3 loop spans 12 amino acids. Germline loops: CDR1 SGHTA, CDR2 FQGNSA. V was pared by 2 bases and J by 3 bases, with 5 bases between. CDR3 DNA: TGTGCCAGCAGCTTATCCCACTACGAGCAGTACTTC. It encodes CASSLSHYEQYF.

The chain combines TRBV3-1 (or the pseudogene TRBV3-2) with TRBJ2-3, with a weak D call TRBD1 (5 bases). Germline V CDR1 and CDR2: LGHDT, YNNKEL (reference sequence). The CDR3 totals 13 residues. V lost 2 bases and J 4 bases, leaving 7 bases between the germline ends. The CDR3 DNA sequence: TGTGCCAGCAGCCAACAGGGCGCAGATACGCAGTATTTT. The encoded protein is CASSQQGADTQYF.

The rearrangement links TRBV5-4 to TRBJ2-3; 9 bases match TRBD2. Per germline, CDR1 SGHNT and CDR2 YYREEE (reference sequence). The CDR3 is made up of 16 amino acids. The J segment lost 5 bases and the V segment lost 6 bases, leaving 13 bases of the junction unmatched. CDR3 amino acids: CASNQGTGGGGDTQYF. Written as DNA, the CDR3 is TGTGCCAGCAATCAGGGGACTGGCGGGGGGGGAGATACGCAGTATTTT.

This clone was recorded only once. This sequence joins TRBV7-2 and TRBJ2-3; maybe TRBD2 (5 bases). V gave up 6 bases and J gave up 0 bases, with 13 bases separating them. The CDR3 totals 15 residues. Germline CDR1 is SGHTA and CDR2 is FQGNSA. The CDR3 region is CASRPSGISTDTQYF. In DNA form, the CDR3 reads TGTGCCAGCAGGCCTTCGGGGATTAGCACAGATACGCAGTATTTT.

This clone was found a few times. The chain is built from TRBV6-4 and TRBJ2-3; 9 nucleotides match TRBD2. V dropped 5 bases and J dropped 4; count of bases not matched to a gene: 4. Germline assignment: CDR1 MRHNA and CDR2 SNTAGT. The CDR3 sequence is 14 residues long. The CDR3 spells CASSLGLAPDTQYF. Here the CDR3 DNA reads TGTGCCAGCAGTCTAGGACTAGCGCCAGATACGCAGTATTTT.

This rearrangement joins TRBV10-3 to TRBJ2-1; possibly TRBD1 for D (6 bases). This CDR3 is built from 16 residues. Trimming cost V 0 bases and J 6 bases, with 15 bases left between them. From germline, CDR1 is ENHRY and CDR2 SYGVKD. DNA for the CDR3: TGTGCCATCAGTGAGTCTGGGTGGGGGCCGGGCAATGAGCAGTTCTTC. Its protein is CAISESGWGPGNEQFF.

The chain recombines TRBV28 with TRBJ2-2, with a weak D call TRBD2 (6 bases). The CDR3 extends over 14 amino acids. The V end was cut by 5 bases, the J end by 6 bases, with 13 bases between. The germline CDR1 and CDR2 sequences are MDHEN and SYDVKM. CDR3 coding DNA: TGTGCCAGCAGTCTGGGACTTCTCCCCGGGGAGCTGTTTTTT. This encodes CASSLGLLPGELFF.

The chain joins TRBV25-1 to TRBJ2-4; 8 positions agree with TRBD2. Germline V gene data show CDR1 as MGHDK and CDR2 as SYGVNS. CDR3 length: 18 residues. Unmatched junction bases numbered 8, after V lost 1 base and J lost 0 bases. CDR3 nucleotide sequence: TGTGCCAGCAGTGAATGGGACGGGGGGGCCGGAGCCAAAAACATTCAGTACTTC. Its protein is CASSEWDGGAGAKNIQYF.

The chain employs TRBV5-6 and TRBJ2-7; 7 nucleotides align to TRBD1. Germline CDR1 and CDR2: SGHDT and YYEEEE. The J segment lost 0 bases and the V segment lost 5 bases, leaving 8 bases of the junction unmatched. The CDR3 runs to 15 residues. The CDR3 sequence is CASRRQGYGSYEQYF. CDR3 coding DNA: TGTGCCAGCAGGCGACAGGGTTACGGCTCCTACGAGCAGTACTTC.

The chain uses TRBV3-1 (or the pseudogene TRBV3-2) and TRBJ1-5; 8 bases map to TRBD1. Germline CDR1 and CDR2: LGHDT and YNNKEL (reference sequence). The CDR3 runs 16 residues. The V segment lost 2 bases and the J segment 5 bases; nucleotides outside the gene matches: 8. CDR3 nucleotides: TGTGCCAGCAGCCAACCCGAGGACAGGGAAGATCAGCCCCAGCATTTT. This encodes CASSQPEDREDQPQHF.

This chain connects TRBV5-4 to TRBJ2-2; TRBD2 aligns across 11 bases. V gave up 2 bases and J gave up 3 bases; unmatched junction bases: 3. CDR1 SGHNT and CDR2 YYREEE come from the germline V gene (reference sequence). The CDR3 is made up of 16 amino acids. The CDR3 sequence is CASSFRLAGHTGELFF. The DNA of the CDR3 is TGTGCCAGCAGCTTTCGACTAGCGGGACACACCGGGGAGCTGTTTTTT.

The V gene is TRBV10-3, the J gene TRBJ2-5; possibly TRBD2 for D (6 bases). Germline V gene data show CDR1 as ENHRY and CDR2 as SYGVKD. This CDR3 is 15 amino acids long. V was clipped by 0 bases and J by 4 bases, with 12 bases between them. The chain's CDR3 is CAISESGGLGETQYF. The CDR3 coding sequence is TGTGCCATCAGTGAGTCGGGGGGTCTAGGAGAGACCCAGTACTTC.

This sequence joins TRBV6-5 and TRBJ1-4, with TRBD1 matching over 10 bases. Trimming took 6 bases from V and 7 from J; bases not matched to a gene: 2. From germline, CDR1 is MNHEY and CDR2 SVGAGI. The CDR3 runs to 13 residues. The CDR3 here is CASSRTGGEKLFF. In DNA form, the CDR3 reads TGTGCCAGCAGCAGGACAGGGGGTGAAAAACTGTTTTTT.

This clone was seen only once. This chain uses TRBV5-1 with TRBJ2-1; D might be TRBD1 (6 bases). Germline assignment: CDR1 SGHRS and CDR2 YFSETQ. V dropped 5 bases and J dropped 1 base, with 13 bases sitting between them. The CDR3 has 15 amino acids. CDR3: CASRHDRSSYNEQFF. Written as DNA, the CDR3 is TGCGCCAGCAGACATGACAGGTCGTCCTACAATGAGCAGTTCTTC.

V gene TRBV12-3 or TRBV12-4 combines with J gene TRBJ1-6, with 7 bases lining up with TRBD1. The CDR3 has 13 residues. V lost 4 bases, J lost 14 bases, and 8 bases stayed unmatched. CDR3 protein: CASSSTTGQALHF. The DNA for the CDR3 is TGTGCCAGCAGTTCGACGACAGGGCAGGCCCTCCACTTT.